Listed below are T cell receptor beta chains from one sample, sequenced in a study of blood T cell repertoires in COVID-19. TCRdb's table, derived via immunoSEQ multiplex PCR, lists solely in-frame clones and lacks some. The sample gives about 270,000 clones, about 89% of which show up once; around 9% is in the top ten. Sample: peripheral blood. Receptor source: a man aged 35-49 years with active or convalescent COVID-19. Both conserved end residues are part of each CDR3. Only part of the rows carry a size: once, few, many, or a class if the clone is expanded.

.	TRBV5-6	TRBJ1-2	CASSTPKTAIRNYGYTF
once	TRBV5-1	TRBJ1-2	CASSPTGNNYGYTF
.	TRBV27	TRBJ1-1	CASSSGLATEAFF
.	TRBV28	TRBJ2-7	CASIKRQGVLPYEQYF
.	TRBV10-2	TRBJ2-1	CARCRGGEQFF
few	TRBV10-3	TRBJ2-3	CAISDGRSTDTQYF
.	TRBV5-1	TRBJ2-3	CASSLGRDEDTQYF
.	TRBV11-2	TRBJ2-7	CASSLRRGSYEQYF
.	TRBV13	TRBJ1-2	CASSLSTGELYYGYTF
few	TRBV11-3	TRBJ2-7	CANGGRSSYEQYF
.	TRBV18	TRBJ2-7	CASSQGQGPYEQYF
.	TRBV6-1	TRBJ2-3	CASSAIRGSGFVEDTQYF
.	TRBV6-5	TRBJ2-3	CASSYSSRTSTDTQYF
.	TRBV24-1	TRBJ2-5	CATSDLLSGPGGKYF
.	TRBV28	TRBJ2-3	CASSSGTGVTDTQYF
once	TRBV7-6	TRBJ2-1	CASSTGAGRRYNEQFF
few	TRBV4-2	TRBJ1-1	CASKDGGGNTEAFF
.	TRBV11-2	TRBJ2-1	CASSSRTSGSSYNEQFF
.	TRBV3-1/TRBV3-2	TRBJ1-1	CASSQVQGRAEAFF
.	TRBV3-1/TRBV3-2	TRBJ2-1	CASRREIAGDNEQFF
.	TRBV3-1/TRBV3-2	TRBJ2-1	CASSQAGGETTQFF
once	TRBV12-3/TRBV12-4	TRBJ1-1	CASSSNRYTEAFF
.	TRBV19	TRBJ1-1	CASRPLLTGNTEAFF
few	TRBV2	TRBJ1-1	CASRERQGGTEAFF
.	TRBV6-5	TRBJ2-7	CASSTLPREQYF
.	TRBV5-1	TRBJ2-3	CASTPSGTPTDTQYF
.	TRBV3-1/TRBV3-2	TRBJ1-2	CASSHLRGNYGYTF
.	TRBV20-1	TRBJ2-7	CSATIAYEQYF
.	TRBV2	TRBJ2-3	CASSTAWATDTQYF
few	TRBV7-9	TRBJ2-1	CASSGSGTRDNEQFF
.	TRBV2	TRBJ2-7	CAYGTAYEQYF
.	TRBV7-2	TRBJ2-5	CASSPLAGVETQYF
.	TRBV10-1	TRBJ2-1	CASSDSADRASRRFF
.	TRBV9	TRBJ2-5	CASSVGTTPKVETQYF
.	TRBV3-1/TRBV3-2	TRBJ2-3	CASSRPQALSTDTQYF
.	TRBV4-2	TRBJ1-6	CASSHTAQGDSPLHF
.	TRBV5-5	TRBJ1-4	CASSPGQGNEKLFF
.	TRBV5-1	TRBJ1-4	CASSPNQIAANEKLFF
.	TRBV19	TRBJ1-3	CASIHGAGNTIYF
once	TRBV19	TRBJ2-3	CASSRRSGGTGVGSTDTQYF
.	TRBV21-1	TRBJ2-7	CASSKVRFEQYF
.	TRBV10-1	TRBJ1-1	CASSERQGAEAFF
once	TRBV4-2	TRBJ1-2	CASSHNGFNYGYTF
.	TRBV3-1/TRBV3-2	TRBJ2-7	CASSKGGSVSYEQYF
.	TRBV18	TRBJ2-5	CASSPPNRAQETQYF
.	TRBV6-5	TRBJ1-2	CASINRGLPTGYTF
.	TRBV14	TRBJ2-7	CASSQVEQDYEQYF
.	TRBV4-1	TRBJ1-5	CASSQGTSTEGNQPQHF
.	TRBV19	TRBJ1-2	CASSRQGQGTLYGYTF
.	TRBV4-1	TRBJ2-3	CASSQDTRDTQYF
.	TRBV18	TRBJ1-1	CASSMGQEMLDTEAFF